This T cell receptor (beta chain) is drawn from a study of T cells in narcolepsy. Study-wide results and limits: In some patient and control memory CD4+ samples, autoreactive clones were absent.

CDR1 is KGHSH and CDR2 is LQKENI in the germline V gene. With 1 base clipped from V and 8 bases from J, the junction kept 5 bases outside the gene matches. The CDR3 loop spans 16 amino acids. Note on this clone: As yet, its antigen is unknown.

TCRdb's copy holds only in-frame clones and misses some; the assay was immunoSEQ multiplex PCR. The sample holds under 40,000 clones; 84% are singletons and the top ten take 1.3%. Sample: CD45RA- memory CD4+ T cells from PBMCs. The chain uses TRBV18 and TRBJ1-4; 12 bases agree with TRBD1. This sequence was found in a human donor with narcolepsy. The DNA of the CDR3 is TGTGCCAGCTCACCACAGTGGGACAGGGGGCTGGAAAAACTGTTTTTT. Encoded protein: CASSPQWDRGLEKLFF.